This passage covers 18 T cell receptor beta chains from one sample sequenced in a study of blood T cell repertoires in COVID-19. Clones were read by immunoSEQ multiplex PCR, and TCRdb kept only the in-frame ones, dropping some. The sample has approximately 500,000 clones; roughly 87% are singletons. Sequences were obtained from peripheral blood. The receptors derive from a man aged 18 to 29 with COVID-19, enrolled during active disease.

CDR3 loop: CARQGVIEDTQYF. The CDR3 DNA sequence: TGTGCCAGACAGGGGGTGATCGAAGATACGCAGTATTTT. This sequence joins TRBV2 and TRBJ2-3; 8 nucleotides agree with TRBD1. The J segment lost 5 bases and the V segment lost 9 bases, leaving 7 bases of the junction unmatched. The CDR3 length is 13 residues. The germline V gene has CDR1 SNHLY and CDR2 FYNNEI.

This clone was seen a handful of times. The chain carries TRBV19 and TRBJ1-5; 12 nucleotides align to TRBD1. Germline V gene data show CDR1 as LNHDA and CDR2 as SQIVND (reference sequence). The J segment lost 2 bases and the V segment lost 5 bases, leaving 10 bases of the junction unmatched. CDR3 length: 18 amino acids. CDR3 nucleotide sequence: TGTGCCAGTAGTCGCCGGGACAGGGGGCGGTCGGGCAATCAGCCCCAGCATTTT. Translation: CASSRRDRGRSGNQPQHF.

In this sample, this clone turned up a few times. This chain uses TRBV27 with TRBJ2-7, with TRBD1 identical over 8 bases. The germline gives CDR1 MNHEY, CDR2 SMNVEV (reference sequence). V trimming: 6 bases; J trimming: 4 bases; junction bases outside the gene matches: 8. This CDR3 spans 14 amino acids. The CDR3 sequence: CASSSTGGLYEQYF. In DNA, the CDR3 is TGTGCCAGCAGCTCAACAGGGGGTCTGTACGAGCAGTACTTC.

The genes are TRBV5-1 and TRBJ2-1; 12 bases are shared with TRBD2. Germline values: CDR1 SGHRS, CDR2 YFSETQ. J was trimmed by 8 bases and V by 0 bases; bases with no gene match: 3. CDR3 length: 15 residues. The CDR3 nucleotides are TGCGCCAGCAGCTTGGAGGGACTAGCGGGCGATGAGCAGTTCTTC. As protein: CASSLEGLAGDEQFF.

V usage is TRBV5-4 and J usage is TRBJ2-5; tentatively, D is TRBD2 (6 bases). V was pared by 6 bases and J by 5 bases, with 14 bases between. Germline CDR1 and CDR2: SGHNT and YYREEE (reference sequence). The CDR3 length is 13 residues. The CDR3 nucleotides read TGTGCCAGCACCCCCGGGGGTGGGGAGACCCAGTACTTC. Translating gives CASTPGGGETQYF.

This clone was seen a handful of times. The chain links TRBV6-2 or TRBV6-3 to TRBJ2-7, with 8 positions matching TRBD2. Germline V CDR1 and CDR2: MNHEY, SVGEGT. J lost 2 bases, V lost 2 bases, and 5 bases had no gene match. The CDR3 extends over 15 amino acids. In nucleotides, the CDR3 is TGTGCCAGCAGTTACCCCGGGACTAGTGCCTACGAGCAGTACTTC. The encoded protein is CASSYPGTSAYEQYF.

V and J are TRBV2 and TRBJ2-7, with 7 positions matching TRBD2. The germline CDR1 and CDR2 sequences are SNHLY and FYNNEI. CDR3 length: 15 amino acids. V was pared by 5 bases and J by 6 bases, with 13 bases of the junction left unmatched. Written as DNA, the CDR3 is TGTGCCAGCAGTCCCATTCCGGATTCGGGGGGCGAGCAGTACTTC. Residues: CASSPIPDSGGEQYF.

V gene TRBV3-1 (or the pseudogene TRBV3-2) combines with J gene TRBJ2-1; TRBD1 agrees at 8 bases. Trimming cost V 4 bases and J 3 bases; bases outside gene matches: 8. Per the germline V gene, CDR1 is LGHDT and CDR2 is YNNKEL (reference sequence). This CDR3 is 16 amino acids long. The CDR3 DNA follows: TGTGCCAGCAGCCTAGGCCTGGACAGGGTCTACAATGAGCAGTTCTTC. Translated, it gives CASSLGLDRVYNEQFF.

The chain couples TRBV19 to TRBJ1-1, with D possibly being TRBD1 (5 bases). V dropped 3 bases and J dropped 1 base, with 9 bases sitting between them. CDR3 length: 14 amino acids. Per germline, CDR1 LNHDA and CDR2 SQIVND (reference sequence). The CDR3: CASSMGGSNTEAFF. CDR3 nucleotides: TGTGCCAGTAGTATGGGGGGTTCGAACACTGAAGCTTTCTTT.

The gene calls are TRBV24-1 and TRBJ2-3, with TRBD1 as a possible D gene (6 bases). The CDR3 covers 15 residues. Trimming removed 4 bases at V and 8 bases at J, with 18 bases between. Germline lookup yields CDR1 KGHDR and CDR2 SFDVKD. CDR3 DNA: TGTGCCACCAGTGACCCGGGACAACAAAGCACTACGCAGTATTTT. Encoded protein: CATSDPGQQSTTQYF.

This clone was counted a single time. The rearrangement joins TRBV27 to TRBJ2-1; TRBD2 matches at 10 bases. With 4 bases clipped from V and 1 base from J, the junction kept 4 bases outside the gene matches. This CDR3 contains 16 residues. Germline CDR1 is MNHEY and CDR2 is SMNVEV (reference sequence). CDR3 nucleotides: TGTGCCAGCAGTTACCTACTAGCGGGGTCCTACAATGAGCAGTTCTTC. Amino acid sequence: CASSYLLAGSYNEQFF.

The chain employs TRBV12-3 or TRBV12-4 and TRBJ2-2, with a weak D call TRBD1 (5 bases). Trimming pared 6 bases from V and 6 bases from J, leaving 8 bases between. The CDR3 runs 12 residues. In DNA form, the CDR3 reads TGTGCCAGCAGCCCACAGGCCGGGGAGCTGTTTTTT. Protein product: CASSPQAGELFF.

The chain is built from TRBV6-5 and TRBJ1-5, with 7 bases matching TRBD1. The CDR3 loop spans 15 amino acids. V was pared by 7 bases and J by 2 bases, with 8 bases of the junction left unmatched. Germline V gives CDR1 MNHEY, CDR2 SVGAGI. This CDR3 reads CASIETTGRNQPQHF. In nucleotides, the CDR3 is TGTGCCAGCATCGAAACGACAGGGCGCAATCAGCCCCAGCATTTT.

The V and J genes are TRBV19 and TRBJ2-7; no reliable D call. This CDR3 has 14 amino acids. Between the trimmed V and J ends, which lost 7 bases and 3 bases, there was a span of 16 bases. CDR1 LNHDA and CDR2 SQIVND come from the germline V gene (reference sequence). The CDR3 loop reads CASKRSDRSYEQYF. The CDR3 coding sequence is TGTGCCAGTAAACGAAGCGATCGAAGCTACGAGCAGTACTTC. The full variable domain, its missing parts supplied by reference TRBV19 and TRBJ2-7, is DGGITQSPKYLFRKEGQNVTLSCEQNLNHDAMYWYRQDPGQGLRLIYYSQIVNDFQKGDIAEGYSVSREKKESFPLTVTSAQKNPTAFYLCASKRSDRSYEQYFGPGTRLTVT.

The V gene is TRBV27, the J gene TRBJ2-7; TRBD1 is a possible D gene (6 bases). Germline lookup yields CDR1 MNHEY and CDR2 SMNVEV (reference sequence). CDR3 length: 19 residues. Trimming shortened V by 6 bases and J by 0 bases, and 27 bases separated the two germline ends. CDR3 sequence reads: CASSPSRKDRRISSYEQYF. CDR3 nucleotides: TGTGCCAGCAGCCCATCCCGGAAAGACAGGCGCATAAGCTCCTACGAGCAGTACTTC.

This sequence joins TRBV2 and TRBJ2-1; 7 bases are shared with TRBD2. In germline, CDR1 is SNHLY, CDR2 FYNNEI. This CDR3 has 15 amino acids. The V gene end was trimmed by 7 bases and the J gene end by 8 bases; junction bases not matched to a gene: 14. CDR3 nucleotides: TGTGCCAGCATGAGTCGGCTAGCGGCCGGGGATGAGCAGTTCTTC. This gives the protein CASMSRLAAGDEQFF.

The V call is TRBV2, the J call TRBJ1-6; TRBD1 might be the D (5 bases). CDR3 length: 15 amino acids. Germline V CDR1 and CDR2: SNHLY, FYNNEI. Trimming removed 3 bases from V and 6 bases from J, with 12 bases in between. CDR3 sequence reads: CASSEEQGFNSPLHF. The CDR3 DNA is TGTGCCAGCAGTGAGGAGCAGGGATTTAATTCACCCCTCCACTTT. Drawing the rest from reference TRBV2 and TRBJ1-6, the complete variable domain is EPEVTQTPSHQVTQMGQEVILRCVPISNHLYFYWYRQILGQKVEFLVSFYNNEISEKSEIFDDQFSVERPDGSNFTLKIRSTKLEDSAMYFCASSEEQGFNSPLHFGNGTRLTVT.

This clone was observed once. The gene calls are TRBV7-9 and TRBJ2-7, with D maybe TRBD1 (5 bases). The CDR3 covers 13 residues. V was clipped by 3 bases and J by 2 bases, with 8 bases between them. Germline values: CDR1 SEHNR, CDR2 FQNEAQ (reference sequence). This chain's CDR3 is CASSFPGTYEQYF. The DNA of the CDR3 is TGTGCCAGCAGCTTTCCAGGGACCTACGAGCAGTACTTC.